This T cell receptor beta chain stems from a study of molecular identifiers for immune sequencing clone quantification. Listed TCR primers, together with previously described methods, were used for the bulk TCR libraries. TCRdb re-called the PCR reads with MiXCR, one entry per CDR3 protein. Of over 600,000 distinct CDR3 sequences in the sample, about 20% were seen once. It was from roughly 20,000 to 1,000,000 sorted cells, with 10%, 30% or 50% RNA, that naive CD8 libraries came. The authors sorted naive CD8 T cells as CD8+CD4-CCR7+CD45RA+. The V end was cut by 4 bases, the J end by 9 bases, with 22 bases between. The CDR3 loop spans 16 amino acids. Germline-derived CDR1 and CDR2 are LNHDA and SQIVND (reference sequence).

The sequenced sample was naive CD8+ T cells from blood, with Jurkat cell RNA spiked in. Specified subset: FACS-sorted CD8+CD4-CCR7+CD45RA+ naive T cells. The receptor's source is a human donor in good health. Some libraries in this study had Jurkat cell RNA spiked in. V and J are TRBV19 and TRBJ2-1, with a tentative D call TRBD2 (6 bases). The CDR3 reads CASSRGRYGSGSEQFF. CDR3 DNA sequence: TGTGCCAGTAGTAGGGGACGGTACGGGAGCGGCAGTGAGCAGTTCTTC.